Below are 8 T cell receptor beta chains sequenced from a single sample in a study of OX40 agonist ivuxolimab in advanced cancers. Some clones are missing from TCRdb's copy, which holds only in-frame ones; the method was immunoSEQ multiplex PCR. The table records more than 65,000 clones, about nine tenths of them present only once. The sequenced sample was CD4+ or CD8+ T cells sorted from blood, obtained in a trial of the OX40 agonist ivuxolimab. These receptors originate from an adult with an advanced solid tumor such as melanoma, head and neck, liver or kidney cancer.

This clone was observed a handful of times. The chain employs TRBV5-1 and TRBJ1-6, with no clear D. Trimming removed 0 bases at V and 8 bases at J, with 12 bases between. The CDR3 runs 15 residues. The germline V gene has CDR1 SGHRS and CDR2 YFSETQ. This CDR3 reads CASSLGHLRDSPLHF. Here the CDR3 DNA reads TGCGCCAGCAGCTTGGGTCACCTACGGGATTCACCCCTCCACTTT.

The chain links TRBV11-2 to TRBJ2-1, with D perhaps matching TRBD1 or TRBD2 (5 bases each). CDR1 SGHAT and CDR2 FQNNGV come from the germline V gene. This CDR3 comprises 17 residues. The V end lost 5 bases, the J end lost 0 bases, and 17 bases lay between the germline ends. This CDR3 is CASSLGRGPSSYNEQFF. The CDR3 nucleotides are TGTGCCAGCAGCCTAGGACGGGGACCTAGCTCCTACAATGAGCAGTTCTTC.

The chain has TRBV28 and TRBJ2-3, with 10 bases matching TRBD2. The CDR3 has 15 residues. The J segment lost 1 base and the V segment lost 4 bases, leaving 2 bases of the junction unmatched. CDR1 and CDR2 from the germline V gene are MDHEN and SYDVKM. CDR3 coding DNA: TGTGCCAGCAGTTGGCTAGCGGGGGGCACAGATACGCAGTATTTT. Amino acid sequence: CASSWLAGGTDTQYF.

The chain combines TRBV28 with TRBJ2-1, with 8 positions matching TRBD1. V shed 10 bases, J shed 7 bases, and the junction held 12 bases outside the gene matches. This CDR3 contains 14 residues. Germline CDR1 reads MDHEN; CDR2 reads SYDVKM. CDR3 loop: CATRGQGANNEQFF. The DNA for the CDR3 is TGTGCCACCAGGGGGCAGGGGGCTAATAATGAGCAGTTCTTC.

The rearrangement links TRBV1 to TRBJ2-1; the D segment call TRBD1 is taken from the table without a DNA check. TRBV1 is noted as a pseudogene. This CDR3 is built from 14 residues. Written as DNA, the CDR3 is TGCACCAGCAGCCAAGCCGACAGAGACAATGAGCAGTTCTTC. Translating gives CTSSQADRDNEQFF.

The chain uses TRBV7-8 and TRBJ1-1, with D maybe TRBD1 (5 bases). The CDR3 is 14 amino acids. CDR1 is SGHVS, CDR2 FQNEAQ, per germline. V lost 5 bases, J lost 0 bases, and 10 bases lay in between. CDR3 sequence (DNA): TGTGCCAGCAGCCCAAACAGGATGAACACTGAAGCTTTCTTT. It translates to CASSPNRMNTEAFF.

The CDR3 loop is CASSPRVPTWGGEQYF. Here the CDR3 DNA reads TGTGCCAGCAGCCCACGGGTCCCGACATGGGGGGGAGAGCAGTACTTC. The chain joins TRBV27 to TRBJ2-7; 7 bases fit TRBD2. V trimming: 6 bases; J trimming: 7 bases; junction bases outside the gene matches: 18. Germline V gene lookup returns CDR1 MNHEY and CDR2 SMNVEV (reference sequence). The CDR3 runs to 16 residues.

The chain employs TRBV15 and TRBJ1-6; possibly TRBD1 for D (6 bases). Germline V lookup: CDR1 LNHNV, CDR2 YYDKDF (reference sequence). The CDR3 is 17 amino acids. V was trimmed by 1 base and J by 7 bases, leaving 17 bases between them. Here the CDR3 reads CATSRVVGALQNSPLHF. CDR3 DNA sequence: TGTGCCACCAGCAGAGTGGTGGGGGCGCTTCAGAATTCACCCCTCCACTTT.